The present T cell receptor (beta chain) was sequenced within a study of graft-versus-host responses after intestinal transplantation. Study information: All of the recipients had induction that used anti-thymocyte globulin, then tacrolimus and steroids for about 3 years. Study results and caveats: When patients had graft-donor T cell macrochimerism, their allografts held high graft-versus-host to host-versus-graft clonal ratios. In recipient marrow, GvH clones were found, and some appeared first in ileum or blood.

The V gene's germline CDR1 is KGHSH and CDR2 LQKENI. V was clipped by 0 bases and J by 7 bases, with 12 bases between them. The CDR3 consists of 14 residues. Profiling relied on immunoSEQ multiplex PCR, and the TCRdb table lists in-frame clones only, not all of them. The sample lists some 86,000 clones, about 85% occurring once. On this clone: Its antigen remains unidentified.

Sequences were derived from unstimulated CD4+ T cells sorted from spleen or lymph node cells, sampled before transplant. The genes are TRBV18 and TRBJ2-5, with a tentative D call TRBD2 (5 bases). The TCR sequence derives from a human donor who was the organ donor for an intestinal transplant. This CDR3 is CASSPPLVEGTQYF. CDR3 DNA sequence: TGTGCCAGCTCACCACCACTGGTTGAGGGGACCCAGTACTTC.